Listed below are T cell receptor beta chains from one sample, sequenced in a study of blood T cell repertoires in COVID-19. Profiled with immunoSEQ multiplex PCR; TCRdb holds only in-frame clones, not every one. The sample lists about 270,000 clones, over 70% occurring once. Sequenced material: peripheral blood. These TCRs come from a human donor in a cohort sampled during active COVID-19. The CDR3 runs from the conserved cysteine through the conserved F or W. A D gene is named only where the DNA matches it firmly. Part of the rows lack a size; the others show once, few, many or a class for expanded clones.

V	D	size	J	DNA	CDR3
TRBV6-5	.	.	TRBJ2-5	TGTGCCAGCAGTACGCGGGACGCCCAAGAGACCCAGTACTTC	CASSTRDAQETQYF
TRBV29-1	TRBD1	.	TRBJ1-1	TGCAGCGTCGCCTACAGGGGAGAAGGGACTGAAGCTTTCTTT	CSVAYRGEGTEAFF
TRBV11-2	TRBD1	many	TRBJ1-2	TGTGCCAGCAGCTCGCCCCGGGACAGGGCCTATGGCTACACCTTC	CASSSPRDRAYGYTF
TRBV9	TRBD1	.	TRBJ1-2	TGTGCCAGCAGCGTAGTGGAACAGGGGGTTTATGGCTACACCTTC	CASSVVEQGVYGYTF
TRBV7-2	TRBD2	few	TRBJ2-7	TGTGCCAGCAGCTTTGCCAGCGGGGGGGAGGGCGAGCAGTACTTC	CASSFASGGEGEQYF
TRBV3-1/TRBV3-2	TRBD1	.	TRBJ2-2	TGTGCCAGCAGCCCCCGACAGGGGGCAAAAGGGGAGCTGTTTTTT	CASSPRQGAKGELFF
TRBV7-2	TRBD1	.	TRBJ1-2	TGTGCCAGCAGCTTTCACATTCCCGGGACAGGGTATGGCTACACCTTC	CASSFHIPGTGYGYTF
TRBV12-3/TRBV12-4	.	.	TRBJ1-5	TGTGCCACCTGGACTTCTCACGGAGGGCCCCAGCATTTT	CATWTSHGGPQHF
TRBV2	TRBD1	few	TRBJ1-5	TGTGCCAGCAGGGCCGGGACAGGGAGGCCGAGGTATAGCAATCAGCCCCAGCATTTT	CASRAGTGRPRYSNQPQHF
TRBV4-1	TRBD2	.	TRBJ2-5	TGCGCCAGCAGCCAACCGGGACTAGCGAGGGAGACCCAGTACTTC	CASSQPGLARETQYF
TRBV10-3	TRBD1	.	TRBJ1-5	TGTGCCATCAGTGAGACAGGGGATAGTCAGCCCCAGCATTTT	CAISETGDSQPQHF
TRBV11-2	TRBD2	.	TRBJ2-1	TGTGCCAGCAGCTTATCTAGCGGTCCCTACAATGAGCAGTTCTTC	CASSLSSGPYNEQFF
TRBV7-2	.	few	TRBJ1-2	TGTGCCAGCAGTCTGGACACCTCTTCTCGCGGCTACACCTTC	CASSLDTSSRGYTF
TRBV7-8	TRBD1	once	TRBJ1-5	TGTGCCAGCAGCTCGACAGGGCCCGGTGTTGGCAATCAGCCCCAGCATTTT	CASSSTGPGVGNQPQHF
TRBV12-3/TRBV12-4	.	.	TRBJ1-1	TGTGCCAGCAGGTGGGCCGGGACTTCAGAAGCTTTCTTT	CASRWAGTSEAFF
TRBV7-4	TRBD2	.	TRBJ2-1	TGTGCCAGCAACCAAGGGGGAGGGCCGGGACTAGCGGGACCCCACAATGAGCAGTTCTTC	CASNQGGGPGLAGPHNEQFF
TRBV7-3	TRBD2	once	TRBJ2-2	TGTGCCAGCAGCTCCAAAGCGGGAGCGAACACCGGGGAGCTGTTTTTT	CASSSKAGANTGELFF
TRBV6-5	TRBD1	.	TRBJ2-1	TGTGCCAGCAGCCTGACAGGGTCCTCCTACAATGAGCAGTTCTTC	CASSLTGSSYNEQFF
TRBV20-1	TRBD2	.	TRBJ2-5	TGCAGTGCTAGTCCGTCTAGCGGCCTCCAAGAGACCCAGTACTTC	CSASPSSGLQETQYF
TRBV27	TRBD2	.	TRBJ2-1	TGTGCCAGCAGTTTATCCAGACTAGCGGGAGGGAATGAGCAGTTCTTC	CASSLSRLAGGNEQFF
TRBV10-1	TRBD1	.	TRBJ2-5	TGCGCCAGCACCACACTATGGGACAGGGCGTCCAAAGAGACCCAGTACTTC	CASTTLWDRASKETQYF
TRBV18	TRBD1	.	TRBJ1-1	TGTGCCAGCTCAGCAGACAGGGGTACTGAAGCTTTCTTT	CASSADRGTEAFF
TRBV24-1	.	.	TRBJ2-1	TGTGCCACCAGTGGAGACTACAATGAGCAGTTCTTC	CATSGDYNEQFF
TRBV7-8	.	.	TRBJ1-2	TGTGCCAGCAGCTTAGCGGGCAGGGCCTATGGCTACACCTTC	CASSLAGRAYGYTF
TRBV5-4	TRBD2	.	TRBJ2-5	TGTGCCAGCAGGGGGACTAGCGGGGCGGGGGAGACCCAGTACTTC	CASRGTSGAGETQYF
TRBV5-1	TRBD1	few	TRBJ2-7	TGCGCCAGCAGCGGACAGGGCTACGAGCAGTACTTC	CASSGQGYEQYF
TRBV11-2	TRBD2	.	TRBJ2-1	TGTGCCAGCAGCACTACTAGCGGGGGGGCCATCGAGCAGTTCTTC	CASSTTSGGAIEQFF
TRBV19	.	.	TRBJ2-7	TGTGCCAGTAGTATATACCAGGGGGGCTCCTACGAGCAGTACTTC	CASSIYQGGSYEQYF
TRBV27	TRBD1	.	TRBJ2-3	TGTGCCAGCAGTTTCGACAGGGGGCATGGAGATACGCAGTATTTT	CASSFDRGHGDTQYF
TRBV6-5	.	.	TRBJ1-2	TGTGCCAGCAGAACGGACATCTATGGCTACACCTTC	CASRTDIYGYTF
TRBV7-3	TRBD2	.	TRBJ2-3	TGTGCCAGCAGCCCCCAATCGGGACTAGCGACCCGCACAGATACGCAGTATTTT	CASSPQSGLATRTDTQYF
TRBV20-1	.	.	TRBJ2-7	TGCAGTGCTAGTTACCGGGACAGCGGGGAGCAGTACTTC	CSASYRDSGEQYF
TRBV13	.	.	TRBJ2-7	TGTGCCAGCAGCTTATCGGGGAGGCAGTACTTC	CASSLSGRQYF
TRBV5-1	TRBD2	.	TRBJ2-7	TGCGCCAGCAGCTTGGGGACTAGCGGGGGCTCCTACGAGCAGTACTTC	CASSLGTSGGSYEQYF
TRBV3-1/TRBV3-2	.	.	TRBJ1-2	TGTGCCAGCAGCCAGAACCAGGGCAACTATGGCTACACCTTC	CASSQNQGNYGYTF
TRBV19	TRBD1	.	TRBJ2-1	TGTGCCAGTAGTCCAAGACAGGGGGCAAATGAGCAGTTCTTC	CASSPRQGANEQFF
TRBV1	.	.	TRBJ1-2	TGCACCAGCAGCCAAGATAGGGACAGGGGGCGAAATATCTATGGCTACACCTTC	CTSSQDRDRGRNIYGYTF
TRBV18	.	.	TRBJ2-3	TGTGCCAGCTCACCATTTACAGCCTTATCTAGCACAGATACGCAGTATTTT	CASSPFTALSSTDTQYF
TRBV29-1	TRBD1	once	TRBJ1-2	TGCAGCGTTGAAGGGACAGGGTTAGGCGGCTACACCTTC	CSVEGTGLGGYTF
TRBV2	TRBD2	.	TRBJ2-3	TGTGCCAGCAGTTCTAGCGGGAGTGCGTCAGATACGCAGTATTTT	CASSSSGSASDTQYF
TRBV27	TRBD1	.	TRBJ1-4	TGTGCCAGCAGTTCGAACAGGGGGCTAAATGAAAAACTGTTTTTT	CASSSNRGLNEKLFF
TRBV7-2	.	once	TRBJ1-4	TGTGCCAGCAGCTTAGTAAGGCGCAGGGATGAAAAACTGTTTTTT	CASSLVRRRDEKLFF
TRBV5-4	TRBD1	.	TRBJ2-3	TGTGCCAGCAGCTTCCTGACAGGGGCCACAGATACGCAGTATTTT	CASSFLTGATDTQYF
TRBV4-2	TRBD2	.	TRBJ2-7	TGTGCCAGCAGCCAGCCGACTAGCGGGGACTCCTACGAGCAGTACTTC	CASSQPTSGDSYEQYF
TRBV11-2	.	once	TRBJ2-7	TGTGCCAGCAGCTTAGCAATCGGGGACTACGAGCAGTACTTC	CASSLAIGDYEQYF
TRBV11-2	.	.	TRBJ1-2	TGTGCCAGCAGCCCGATCCGGGACAACGACCTCTATGGCTACACCTTC	CASSPIRDNDLYGYTF
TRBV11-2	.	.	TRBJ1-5	TGTGCCAGCAGCTTCAACATGGACAGCGGTCTGGTGCCCCAGCATTTT	CASSFNMDSGLVPQHF
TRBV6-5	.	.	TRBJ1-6	TGTGCCAGCAGGTTGAGCACCCTCCACTTT	CASRLSTLHF
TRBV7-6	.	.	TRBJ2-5	TGTGCCAGCAGCAGTACAGGGTCCGTGAGCGAGACCCAGTACTTC	CASSSTGSVSETQYF
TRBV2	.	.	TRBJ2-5	TGTGCCAGCTCGGGGTTCGGGACCCAGTACTTC	CASSGFGTQYF
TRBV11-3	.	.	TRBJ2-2	TGTGCCAGCAGCTTAGTGTCATCCGGGGAGCTGTTTTTT	CASSLVSSGELFF
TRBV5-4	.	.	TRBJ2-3	TGTGCCAGCAGCTTGGGTCAGGGCGGCACAGATACGCAGTATTTT	CASSLGQGGTDTQYF
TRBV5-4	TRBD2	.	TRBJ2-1	TGTGCCAGCAGCCCCGGACTAGATCTCTACAATGAGCAGTTCTTC	CASSPGLDLYNEQFF
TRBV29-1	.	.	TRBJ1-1	TGCAGCGTTACCCCTCGCGGGGGACTGATGAACACTGAAGCTTTCTTT	CSVTPRGGLMNTEAFF